The next 22 T cell receptor beta chains were all read from a single sample in a study of cytomegalovirus exposure and HLA in healthy donors. Use of 60 Vbeta and 13 Jbeta primers characterized the PCR. The protocol was immunoSEQ multiplex PCR, while the TCRdb copy is restricted to in-frame clones and leaves out a portion. The top ten hold 5% to 7% of the sample, which has around 190,000 clones, less than 85% seen once. Source material: PBMCs. Receptor source: a man aged 40-49 years in good health and CMV-seronegative.

This rearrangement joins TRBV29-1 to TRBJ1-1; weak D call: TRBD1 (6 bases). Looked up from germline, CDR1 is SQVTM and CDR2 is ANQGSEA. Trimming pared 5 bases from V and 1 base from J, leaving 20 bases between. The CDR3 covers 16 residues. The CDR3 nucleotides read TGCAGCGTTACCCCTGGAGCCAGGGGCGGGAACACTGAAGCTTTCTTT. Residues: CSVTPGARGGNTEAFF.

The V gene is TRBV19, the J gene TRBJ2-7; D is perhaps TRBD2 (6 bases). CDR3 size: 17 residues. V gave up 5 bases and J gave up 2 bases, with 22 bases separating them. Per the germline V gene, CDR1 is LNHDA and CDR2 is SQIVND (reference sequence). In DNA, the CDR3 is TGTGCCAGTAGTTCGCAAAACTCTCCGGGACTCCCCTACGAGCAGTACTTC. It specifies CASSSQNSPGLPYEQYF. The full variable domain, in which reference TRBV19 and TRBJ2-7 provide the parts outside the CDR3, is DGGITQSPKYLFRKEGQNVTLSCEQNLNHDAMYWYRQDPGQGLRLIYYSQIVNDFQKGDIAEGYSVSREKKESFPLTVTSAQKNPTAFYLCASSSQNSPGLPYEQYFGPGTRLTVT.

The chain joins TRBV6-5 to TRBJ2-7; 9 bases map to TRBD2. The germline V gene has CDR1 MNHEY and CDR2 SVGAGI. The CDR3 runs 13 residues. Trimming took 0 bases from V and 6 from J; bases not matched to a gene: 0. The CDR3 loop is CASSYSTSGEQYF. The CDR3 DNA is TGTGCCAGCAGTTACTCGACTAGCGGCGAGCAGTACTTC.

This sequence joins TRBV11-3 and TRBJ2-7; 12 bases are shared with TRBD1. Germline V lookup: CDR1 SGHNT, CDR2 YENEEA. V shed 2 bases, J shed 2 bases, and the junction held 7 bases outside the gene matches. The CDR3 is 17 residues long. CDR3 in amino acids: CASSLPVGQGAAYEQYF. The CDR3 coding sequence is TGTGCCAGCAGCTTACCAGTGGGACAGGGGGCCGCCTACGAGCAGTACTTC.

Only one count was recorded for this clone. V is TRBV5-1 and J is TRBJ1-2; D perhaps matches TRBD1 (5 bases). This CDR3 has 12 residues. CDR1 and CDR2 from the germline V gene are SGHRS and YFSETQ. Trimming left V 4 bases short and J 5 bases short, with 9 bases between. The CDR3 DNA is TGCGCCAGCAGCCCAGACAGTTATGGCTACACCTTC. It encodes CASSPDSYGYTF. Full variable domain (rest looked up from reference TRBV5-1 and TRBJ1-2): KAGVTQTPRYLIKTRGQQVTLSCSPISGHRSVSWYQQTPGQGLQFLFEYFSETQRNKGNFPGRFSGRQFSNSRSEMNVSTLELGDSALYLCASSPDSYGYTFGSGTRLTVV.

The gene calls are TRBV28 and TRBJ2-7; possible D gene TRBD2, 5 bases. CDR1 and CDR2 from the germline V gene are MDHEN and SYDVKM. The CDR3 runs 15 residues. Trimming took 3 bases from V and 1 from J, leaving 13 bases between them. CDR3 protein: CASSLDSIISYEQYF. In DNA, the CDR3 is TGTGCCAGCAGTTTGGACTCCATAATTTCCTACGAGCAGTACTTC.

This rearrangement joins TRBV4-1 to TRBJ1-2; tentative D call: TRBD1 (5 bases). The CDR3 is 15 residues long. The V end was cut by 4 bases, the J end by 4 bases, with 16 bases between. Germline lookup yields CDR1 MGHRA and CDR2 YSYEKL. For the CDR3, the DNA is TGCGCCAGCAGCCCGACGGAGAGCGGGGGCTATGGCTACACCTTC. Amino acids: CASSPTESGGYGYTF.

This chain links TRBV19 with TRBJ2-2, with 9 positions matching TRBD2. Unmatched junction bases numbered 8, after V lost 5 bases and J lost 7 bases. The CDR3 has 15 amino acids. Germline V gives CDR1 LNHDA, CDR2 SQIVND (reference sequence). The CDR3 DNA follows: TGTGCCAGTAGTCGGGCGGGGGGGCGTGGCGGGGAGCTGTTTTTT. Translating it yields CASSRAGGRGGELFF. Filled out from reference TRBV19 and TRBJ2-2, the complete variable domain reads DGGITQSPKYLFRKEGQNVTLSCEQNLNHDAMYWYRQDPGQGLRLIYYSQIVNDFQKGDIAEGYSVSREKKESFPLTVTSAQKNPTAFYLCASSRAGGRGGELFFGEGSRLTVL.

The chain carries TRBV2 and TRBJ2-3, with TRBD2 identical over 12 bases. The junction had 4 bases not matched to a gene; V was cut back by 7 bases and J by 2 bases. The CDR3 runs to 15 residues. Germline V gives CDR1 SNHLY, CDR2 FYNNEI. The chain's CDR3 is CASKASGRATDTQYF. The CDR3, as DNA: TGTGCCAGCAAGGCTAGCGGGAGGGCCACAGATACGCAGTATTTT.

The chain has TRBV5-1 and TRBJ2-2, with D possibly being TRBD2 (5 bases). V was shortened by 2 bases and J by 1 base, with 6 bases between the two germline ends. This CDR3 is built from 14 residues. The germline CDR1 and CDR2 sequences are SGHRS and YFSETQ. CDR3: CASSLGLNTGELFF. DNA for the CDR3: TGCGCCAGCAGCTTAGGACTGAACACCGGGGAGCTGTTTTTT.

V gene TRBV10-3 combines with J gene TRBJ1-6; D gene ambiguous. Trimming left V 5 bases short and J 7 bases short, with 9 bases between. The CDR3 spans 13 residues. Germline CDR1 reads ENHRY; CDR2 reads SYGVKD. This chain's CDR3 is CAISQDENSPLHF. CDR3 DNA sequence: TGTGCCATCAGTCAAGATGAGAATTCACCCCTCCACTTT.

This chain connects TRBV6-5 to TRBJ1-2; the match to TRBD1 covers 10 bases. Germline CDR1 is MNHEY and CDR2 is SVGAGI. The CDR3 totals 15 residues. Losses at the gene ends were 0 bases for V and 5 bases for J; bases not matched to a gene: 3. The CDR3 spells CASSYSLDRGYGYTF. The CDR3 nucleotides read TGTGCCAGCAGTTACTCGCTGGACAGGGGGTATGGCTACACCTTC.

A single count supports this clone. This CDR3 is CAWNQGQSNTEAFF. The CDR3 region has the DNA TGTGCCTGGAATCAGGGACAGTCGAACACTGAAGCTTTCTTT. This rearrangement joins TRBV30 to TRBJ1-1; 7 bases match TRBD1. The CDR3 runs 14 residues. Germline V CDR1 and CDR2: GTSNPN, SVGIG (reference sequence). J was trimmed by 1 base and V by 4 bases; bases with no gene match: 6.

The V call is TRBV2, the J call TRBJ2-2; no clear D gene. CDR3 size: 14 residues. The germline V gene has CDR1 SNHLY and CDR2 FYNNEI. The V gene lost 7 bases and the J gene lost 0 bases, with 9 bases spanning the gap. CDR3 nucleotide sequence: TGTGCCAGCATATTGGGCACGAACACCGGGGAGCTGTTTTTT. Translating it yields CASILGTNTGELFF.

The V and J genes are TRBV7-8 and TRBJ1-2, with D hard to call. The germline V gene has CDR1 SGHVS and CDR2 FQNEAQ. There are 15 residues in the CDR3. V was clipped by 1 base and J by 0 bases, with 9 bases between them. CDR3 residues: CASSLVGRSNYGYTF. CDR3 nucleotide sequence: TGTGCCAGCAGCTTAGTCGGTCGCTCTAACTATGGCTACACCTTC.

V is TRBV5-1 and J is TRBJ2-5, with D possibly being TRBD2 (5 bases). The CDR3 runs 15 residues. Trimming removed 1 base from V and 3 bases from J, with 13 bases in between. The germline V gene has CDR1 SGHRS and CDR2 YFSETQ. This chain's CDR3 is CASSLTFGSEETQYF. The CDR3 nucleotides are TGCGCCAGCAGCTTGACATTCGGTAGCGAAGAGACCCAGTACTTC.

The rearrangement uses TRBV6-5 and TRBJ1-1, with no clear D. Germline assignment: CDR1 MNHEY and CDR2 SVGAGI. The CDR3 has 15 residues. Trimming left V 0 bases short and J 7 bases short, with 15 bases between. The CDR3 bases are TGTGCCAGCAGTTACTCGAGCGGGAAGTCCTTTGAAGCTTTCTTT. As protein: CASSYSSGKSFEAFF.

This sequence joins TRBV7-9 and TRBJ2-1; possible D gene TRBD1, 5 bases. There are 12 residues in the CDR3. V was pared by 3 bases and J by 6 bases, with 6 bases between. Per the germline V gene, CDR1 is SEHNR and CDR2 is FQNEAQ (reference sequence). The CDR3 here is CASSLGLNEQFF. CDR3 in DNA: TGTGCCAGCAGCTTGGGGCTCAATGAGCAGTTCTTC.

The chain has TRBV29-1 and TRBJ2-7; 8 nucleotides align to TRBD1. Trimming removed 5 bases from V and 7 bases from J; junction bases left unmatched: 4. CDR3 length: 11 amino acids. Germline V CDR1 and CDR2: SQVTM, ANQGSEA. CDR3 region: CSVLTGVEQYF. The CDR3 bases are TGCAGCGTTCTGACAGGGGTTGAGCAGTACTTC.

In DNA, the CDR3 is TGTGCCAGCAGCTTGGTTGAGGGGGCGTCCTACGAGCAGTACTTC. As protein: CASSLVEGASYEQYF. The chain has TRBV5-5 and TRBJ2-7; the match to TRBD1 covers 7 bases. Losses at the gene ends were 0 bases for V and 1 base for J; bases not matched to a gene: 4. The germline gives CDR1 SGHKS, CDR2 YYEKEE (reference sequence). The CDR3 totals 15 residues.

The V gene is TRBV7-8, the J gene TRBJ1-5, with D maybe TRBD1 (5 bases). There are 16 residues in the CDR3. The V gene lost 5 bases and the J gene lost 2 bases, with 16 bases spanning the gap. The germline V gene has CDR1 SGHVS and CDR2 FQNEAQ. The CDR3 nucleotides are TGTGCCAGCAGCCCCCGCGGGGCGATTGGCAATCAGCCCCAGCATTTT. This encodes CASSPRGAIGNQPQHF.

J is TRBJ1-2 and V is TRBV7-2; perhaps TRBD1 as D (6 bases). The CDR3 length is 14 residues. V lost 2 bases and J 2 bases, leaving 9 bases between the germline ends. In germline, CDR1 is SGHTA, CDR2 FQGNSA. The CDR3 bases are TGTGCCAGCAGCTTAATGGGGACAAACTATGGCTACACCTTC. Its protein product is CASSLMGTNYGYTF.